The following is a TCR beta chain sequence with its context. The sample originates from a study of post-analysis software for immune sequencing data. Study-wide context: Courses of disease covered relapsing-remitting, secondary progressive and progressive-relapsing multiple sclerosis.

Included in the TCR beta cDNA libraries were unique molecular identifiers. TCRdb recomputed calls from the PCR reads with MiXCR, one row per CDR3 protein. This sample has 150,000 or so distinct CDR3 sequences, with under 40% found just once. The receptor was isolated from a girl under 18 with multiple sclerosis. The sequences come from blood, collected after autologous hematopoietic stem cell transplantation.

Here the CDR3 DNA reads TGTGCCAGCAGCAAAAACGCGGACGACTACGAGCAGTACTTC. This translates into CASSKNADDYEQYF. The rearrangement links TRBV21-1 to TRBJ2-7. TRBV21-1 constitutes a pseudogene. The CDR3 totals 14 residues.